Listed here are 9 T cell receptor beta chains from one sample, sequenced in a study of shared T cell receptors in the human thymus. Some clones are missing from TCRdb's copy, which holds only in-frame ones; the method was immunoSEQ multiplex PCR. The sample shows under 850,000 clones, over 75% of them seen only once. The same sample was also studied in work on human thymus T cells.

Sample: thymocytes. These receptors originate from a boy less than two years old with a congenital heart defect.

The chain recombines TRBV28 with TRBJ1-1, with D possibly TRBD1 on 5 matching bases. The CDR3 is 16 amino acids. Germline V gene lookup returns CDR1 MDHEN and CDR2 SYDVKM. Trimming pared 3 bases from V and 1 base from J, leaving 15 bases between. For the CDR3, the DNA is TGTGCCAGCAGTTTCGCGGGGGGGACGGCGAACACTGAAGCTTTCTTT. Amino acid sequence: CASSFAGGTANTEAFF. Filled out from reference TRBV28 and TRBJ1-1, the complete variable domain reads DVKVTQSSRYLVKRTGEKVFLECVQDMDHENMFWYRQDPGLGLRLIYFSYDVKMKEKGDIPEGYSVSREKKERFSLILESASTNQTSMYLCASSFAGGTANTEAFFGQGTRLTVV.

The gene calls are TRBV11-2 and TRBJ2-1, with 10 bases aligning to TRBD1. The V gene end was trimmed by 0 bases and the J gene end by 10 bases; junction bases not matched to a gene: 9. Looked up from germline, CDR1 is SGHAT and CDR2 is FQNNGV. The CDR3 is made up of 16 amino acids. Here the CDR3 reads CASSLEERDRGVEQFF. The CDR3, as DNA: TGTGCCAGCAGCTTAGAGGAGAGGGACAGGGGAGTGGAGCAGTTCTTC.

The rearrangement uses TRBV29-1 and TRBJ2-3, with D maybe TRBD2 (5 bases). Trimming cost V 5 bases and J 0 bases, with 9 bases left between them. The germline V gene encodes CDR1 SQVTM and CDR2 ANQGSEA. This CDR3 contains 13 residues. CDR3 nucleotides: TGCAGCGTTCGGGGAACTAGCACAGATACGCAGTATTTT. Protein sequence: CSVRGTSTDTQYF.

This chain uses TRBV30 with TRBJ1-5; maybe TRBD1 (5 bases). This CDR3 has 16 residues. The germline gives CDR1 GTSNPN, CDR2 SVGIG (reference sequence). Trimming pared 0 bases from V and 3 bases from J, leaving 15 bases between. In DNA, the CDR3 is TGTGCCTGGAGTGTGAGAGGACAACTAACCAATCAGCCCCAGCATTTT. As protein: CAWSVRGQLTNQPQHF. Complete variable domain (other parts from reference TRBV30 and TRBJ1-5): SQTIHQWPATLVQPVGSPLSLECTVEGTSNPNLYWYRQAAGRGLQLLFYSVGIGQISSEVPQNLSASRPQDRQFILSSKKLLLSDSGFYLCAWSVRGQLTNQPQHFGDGTRLSIL.

In DNA form, the CDR3 reads TGTGCCAGCACCCCGGACAGGGAGGGCAGGAACACTGAAGCTTTCTTT. It encodes CASTPDREGRNTEAFF. The chain recombines TRBV2 with TRBJ1-1, with 8 bases fitting TRBD1. CDR3 length: 16 residues. The V and J ends lost 7 bases and 1 base, in that order; junction bases with no gene match: 11. Germline V gene sequence: CDR1 SNHLY, CDR2 FYNNEI.

The V call is TRBV14, the J call TRBJ2-7, with 7 bases identical to TRBD1. CDR1 is SGHDN and CDR2 is FVKESK in the germline V gene. Losses at the gene ends were 1 base for V and 4 bases for J; bases not matched to a gene: 10. The CDR3 covers 16 residues. This CDR3 is CASSQGKGGWSYEQYF. The DNA of the CDR3 is TGTGCCAGCAGCCAAGGGAAAGGGGGCTGGTCTTACGAGCAGTACTTC.

The V gene is TRBV27, the J gene TRBJ2-1, with a tentative D call TRBD2 (5 bases). V dropped 2 bases and J dropped 6 bases, with 17 bases sitting between them. In germline, CDR1 is MNHEY, CDR2 SMNVEV (reference sequence). The CDR3 is 16 residues long. The chain's CDR3 is CASSLLSGDASNEQFF. The CDR3 region has the DNA TGTGCCAGCAGTTTACTCAGCGGCGACGCGTCCAATGAGCAGTTCTTC.

The genes are TRBV5-4 and TRBJ2-1, with 12 bases fitting TRBD1. The CDR3 length is 15 residues. J lost 6 bases, V lost 4 bases, and 5 bases had no gene match. Per germline, CDR1 SGHNT and CDR2 YYREEE (reference sequence). Here the CDR3 reads CASSPGTGGLNEQFF. The CDR3 region has the DNA TGTGCCAGCAGCCCCGGGACAGGGGGCCTCAATGAGCAGTTCTTC. Together with reference TRBV5-4 and TRBJ2-1, the CDR3 gives the full variable domain: ETGVTQSPTHLIKTRGQQVTLRCSSQSGHNTVSWYQQALGQGPQFIFQYYREEENGRGNFPPRFSGLQFPNYSSELNVNALELDDSALYLCASSPGTGGLNEQFFGPGTRLTVL.

This clone was counted between two and nine times. V and J are TRBV5-6 and TRBJ2-2; TRBD2 aligns across 13 bases. Germline CDR1 SGHDT, CDR2 YYEEEE. The length of the CDR3 is 19 residues. Trimming cost V 0 bases and J 6 bases; bases outside gene matches: 11. CDR3 coding DNA: TGTGCCAGCAGCTTGGCCTGGAGACTAGCGGGAGGCGGGTCCGGGGAGCTGTTTTTT. Amino acids: CASSLAWRLAGGGSGELFF. Looking up the rest from reference TRBV5-6 and TRBJ2-2 gives the full variable domain: DAGVTQSPTHLIKTRGQQVTLRCSPKSGHDTVSWYQQALGQGPQFIFQYYEEEERQRGNFPDRFSGHQFPNYSSELNVNALLLGDSALYLCASSLAWRLAGGGSGELFFGEGSRLTVL.